The present T cell receptor (beta chain) was sequenced within a study of CD8+CD57+ T cells in acquired aplastic anemia. CD8+CD57+ cell expansion, shown by flow cytometry, had occurred in the patients selected for sequencing. CDR1 is DFQATT, CDR2 SNEGSKA, per germline (reference sequence). V lost 2 bases and J 4 bases, leaving 23 bases between the germline ends. This CDR3 is built from 17 residues. For CDR3 and TCR beta VDJ profiling, genomic DNA was the template used. MiXCR was run by TCRdb on the reads, yielding one entry per CDR3 protein. Here the sample spans some 160,000 distinct CDR3 sequences, more than 40% being singletons.

This chain links TRBV20-1 with TRBJ1-1; perhaps TRBD1 as D (6 bases). The sequenced material came from sorted CD4+, CD8+, or CD8+CD57+ T cells (not recorded which) from PBMCs. The source is a human donor with aplastic anemia. CDR3 protein: CSARTTPGQPSGTEAFF. The CDR3 bases are TGCAGTGCTAGAACCACCCCCGGACAGCCCAGTGGCACTGAAGCTTTCTTT.